Following are 14 T cell receptor beta chains from one sample sequenced in a study of T cell repertoires in ileal Crohn's disease. Time point given: neoterminal ileum biopsy at postoperative endoscopy, about 6 months after surgery. Clones were sequenced by immunoSEQ multiplex PCR, and TCRdb holds only the in-frame ones, with some missing. The sample has more than 10,000 clones; about four fifths are singletons. The specimen sequenced was ileal tissue. The source of these receptors is an adult with Crohn's disease.

CDR3 residues: CASSRSTGHFSGNTIYF. The DNA for the CDR3 is TGCGCCAGCAGCCGGTCGACAGGACATTTCTCTGGAAACACCATATATTTT. The gene calls are TRBV4-1 and TRBJ1-3, with D possibly TRBD1 on 6 matching bases. This CDR3 spans 17 amino acids. Trimming took 4 bases from V and 0 from J, leaving 16 bases between them. Looked up from germline, CDR1 is MGHRA and CDR2 is YSYEKL.

A note on this clone: At one boundary the junction diverges from the germline segment, which might be a read error. The chain uses TRBV7-7 and TRBJ2-5; D call uncertain. CDR1 and CDR2 from the germline V gene are SSHAT and FNYEAQ (reference sequence). CDR3 length: 13 residues. The CDR3 loop reads CASSSGPQETQYF. CDR3 nucleotides: TGTGCTAGCAGCTCGGGTCCACAAGAGACCCAGTACTTC.

As to this clone: Its ends do not fully match the called genes, so a read error is possible. Here the CDR3 reads CASRYSTGVDGNTIYF. The CDR3 coding sequence is TGTGCCAGCAGGTACTCGACAGGGGTCGACGGAAACACCATATATTTT. The chain couples TRBV6-5 to TRBJ1-3, with TRBD1 identical over 8 bases. This CDR3 is 16 amino acids long. Germline V gives CDR1 MNHEY, CDR2 SVGAGI.

The chain employs TRBV2 and TRBJ1-5; possible D gene TRBD1, 5 bases. V lost 6 bases, J lost 7 bases, and 10 bases lay in between. CDR1 is SNHLY and CDR2 is FYNNEI in the germline V gene. CDR3 length: 12 amino acids. In DNA, the CDR3 is TGTGCCAGCAGAAAGGACAACCAGCCCCAGCATTTT. Amino acids: CASRKDNQPQHF.

The chain combines TRBV6-4 with TRBJ1-1; TRBD1 agrees at 9 bases. The germline V gene encodes CDR1 MRHNA and CDR2 SNTAGT. The CDR3 spans 14 residues. The ends lost 5 bases at V and 8 bases at J; junction bases unmatched: 9. The chain's CDR3 is CASSSGQGPSEAFF. In DNA form, the CDR3 reads TGTGCCAGCAGTTCCGGACAGGGGCCGTCCGAAGCTTTCTTT.

V and J are TRBV2 and TRBJ1-2; 7 bases agree with TRBD1. The J segment lost 7 bases and the V segment lost 4 bases, leaving 6 bases of the junction unmatched. Germline V gene lookup returns CDR1 SNHLY and CDR2 FYNNEI. CDR3 length: 13 residues. CDR3 amino acids: CASSVTGDSGYTF. DNA of the CDR3: TGTGCCAGCAGTGTTACAGGGGATAGTGGCTACACCTTC.

This rearrangement joins TRBV11-3 to TRBJ1-1; D call uncertain. V was clipped by 5 bases and J by 1 base, with 5 bases between them. Looked up from germline, CDR1 is SGHNT and CDR2 is YENEEA. CDR3 size: 12 residues. CDR3 protein: CASSRGNTEAFF. The CDR3 DNA reads TGTGCCAGCAGCCGCGGGAACACTGAAGCTTTCTTT.

The J gene is TRBJ2-7, the V gene TRBV21-1; the table names TRBD2, a call not compared with the DNA. TRBV21-1 is flagged as a pseudogene. The CDR3 length is 16 residues. This CDR3 reads CASSKGGTSGTYEQYF. The DNA of the CDR3 is TGTGCCAGCAGCAAAGGGGGGACTAGCGGGACCTACGAGCAGTACTTC.

The chain combines TRBV29-1 with TRBJ1-1, with D possibly TRBD1 on 5 matching bases. V shed 3 bases and J shed 2 bases, with 10 bases lying between them. CDR1 is SQVTM and CDR2 is ANQGSEA in the germline V gene. The CDR3 loop spans 13 amino acids. This CDR3 is CSVDLGLNTEAFF. The CDR3, as DNA: TGCAGCGTTGATTTGGGGCTAAACACTGAAGCTTTCTTT.

This clone has just one count. This chain links TRBV19 with TRBJ2-7; a weak D match, TRBD2 (5 bases). Per germline, CDR1 LNHDA and CDR2 SQIVND (reference sequence). Trimming took 3 bases from V and 0 from J, leaving 12 bases between them. The CDR3 covers 15 residues. The CDR3 coding sequence is TGTGCCAGTAGTATCACGGACGGGGACTCCTACGAGCAGTACTTC. Its protein is CASSITDGDSYEQYF.

V usage is TRBV27 and J usage is TRBJ2-7; D possibly corresponds to TRBD1 (5 bases). CDR3 size: 16 residues. Germline-derived CDR1 and CDR2 are MNHEY and SMNVEV (reference sequence). Trimming took off 3 bases at V and 0 bases at J, with 15 bases between the two ends. CDR3 in amino acids: CASSLNGRVSSYEQYF. The CDR3 DNA follows: TGTGCCAGCAGTTTGAACGGCAGGGTAAGCTCCTACGAGCAGTACTTC.

This clone was seen a single time. The chain recombines TRBV2 with TRBJ2-5; possible D gene TRBD2, 6 bases. CDR3 length: 15 amino acids. Trimming removed 8 bases from V and 5 bases from J, with 21 bases in between. The V gene's germline CDR1 is SNHLY and CDR2 FYNNEI. CDR3 in DNA: TGTGCCAGCCGCTACGACTATGGCGGGGCGGAGACCCAGTACTTC. This encodes CASRYDYGGAETQYF.

CDR3 nucleotide sequence: TGTGCCAGCTCACCCGTGACGGGGGACTCTGGAAACACCATATATTTT. It translates to CASSPVTGDSGNTIYF. The gene calls are TRBV18 and TRBJ1-3; D is possibly TRBD1 (5 bases). CDR1 KGHSH and CDR2 LQKENI come from the germline V gene. Trimming took 3 bases from V and 0 from J, leaving 12 bases between them. CDR3 size: 16 residues.

The chain employs TRBV7-2 and TRBJ2-7, with D uncertain. V lost 1 base and J lost 3, with 7 bases in between. This CDR3 spans 13 amino acids. Germline V gene sequence: CDR1 SGHTA, CDR2 FQGNSA. The CDR3 DNA follows: TGTGCCAGCAGCTTAGGAGTCGGCTACGAGCAGTACTTC. Its translation is CASSLGVGYEQYF.